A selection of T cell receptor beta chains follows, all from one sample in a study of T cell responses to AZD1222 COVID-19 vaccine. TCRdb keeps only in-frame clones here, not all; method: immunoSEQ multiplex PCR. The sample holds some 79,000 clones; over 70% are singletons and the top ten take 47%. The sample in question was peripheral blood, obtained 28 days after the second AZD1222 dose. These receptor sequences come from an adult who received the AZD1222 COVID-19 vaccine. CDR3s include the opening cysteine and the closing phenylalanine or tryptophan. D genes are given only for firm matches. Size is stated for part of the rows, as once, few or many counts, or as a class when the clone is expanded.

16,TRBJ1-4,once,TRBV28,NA,CASSLAWETVNEKLFF,TGTGCCAGCAGTTTGGCTTGGGAGACCGTGAATGAAAAACTGTTTTTT
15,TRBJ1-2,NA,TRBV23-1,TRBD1,CASSQSGQVNYGYTF,TGCGCCAGCAGTCAATCTGGACAGGTCAACTATGGCTACACCTTC
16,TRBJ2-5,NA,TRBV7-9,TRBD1,CASSSPGQGVKETQYF,TGTGCCAGCAGCTCGCCGGGACAGGGCGTTAAAGAGACCCAGTACTTC
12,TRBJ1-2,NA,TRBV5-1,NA,CASSSQDYGYTF,TGCGCCAGCAGCTCCCAGGACTATGGCTACACCTTC
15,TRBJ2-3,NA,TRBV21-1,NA,CAGRHGAGQKDTQYF,TGTGCCGGTCGACATGGCGCGGGCCAAAAGGATACGCAGTATTTT
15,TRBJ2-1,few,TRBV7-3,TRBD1,CASSLVGQGENEQFF,TGTGCCAGCAGCTTAGTGGGACAGGGGGAGAATGAGCAGTTCTTC
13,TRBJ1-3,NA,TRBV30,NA,CAWGRGVGNTIYF,TGTGCCTGGGGTCGCGGGGTTGGAAACACCATATATTTT
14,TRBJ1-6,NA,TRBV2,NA,CASSAQLNNSPLHF,TGTGCCAGCAGTGCACAGCTAAATAATTCACCCCTCCACTTT
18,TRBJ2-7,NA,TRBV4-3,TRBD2,CASSQELAGVGGFHEQYF,TGCGCCAGCAGCCAAGAGCTAGCGGGAGTTGGGGGGTTTCACGAGCAGTACTTC
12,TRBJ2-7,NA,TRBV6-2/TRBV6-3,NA,CASSYPPYEQYF,TGTGCCAGCAGTTACCCCCCCTACGAGCAGTACTTC
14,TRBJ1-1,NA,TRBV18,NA,CASSPEGRWTEAFF,TGTGCCAGCTCACCAGAGGGAAGATGGACTGAAGCTTTCTTT
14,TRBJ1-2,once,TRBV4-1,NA,CASSHDTGVWGYTF,TGCGCCAGCAGCCATGATACGGGGGTATGGGGCTACACCTTC
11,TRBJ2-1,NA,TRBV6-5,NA,CASDWGNEQFF,TGTGCCAGTGACTGGGGCAATGAGCAGTTCTTC
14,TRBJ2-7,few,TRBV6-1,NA,CASSDLTSSYEQYF,TGTGCCAGCAGTGACCTCACTAGCTCCTACGAGCAGTACTTC
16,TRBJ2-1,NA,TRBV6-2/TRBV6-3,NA,CASSSLLSVTNNEQFF,TGTGCCAGCAGTTCCCTCCTTAGCGTTACGAACAATGAGCAGTTCTTC
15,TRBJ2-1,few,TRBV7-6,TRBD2,CASSLRVRGGDEQFF,TGTGCCAGCAGCTTAAGGGTCCGGGGGGGCGATGAGCAGTTCTTC
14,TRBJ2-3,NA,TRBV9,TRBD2,CASSVIGGADTQYF,TGTGCCAGCAGCGTCATTGGGGGGGCAGATACGCAGTATTTT
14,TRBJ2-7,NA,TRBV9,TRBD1,CASSPGTGYYEQYF,TGTGCCAGCAGCCCCGGGACAGGGTACTACGAGCAGTACTTC
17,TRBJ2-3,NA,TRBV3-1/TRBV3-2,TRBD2,CASSPTSGGSYTDTQYF,TGTGCCAGCAGCCCAACTAGCGGGGGCTCTTACACAGATACGCAGTATTTT
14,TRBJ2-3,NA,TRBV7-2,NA,CASSPPGTTDTQYF,TGTGCCAGCAGCCCCCCTGGTACCACAGATACGCAGTATTTT
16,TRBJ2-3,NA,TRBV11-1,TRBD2,CASSPISGMSTDTQYF,TGTGCCAGCAGCCCTATTAGCGGGATGAGCACAGATACGCAGTATTTT
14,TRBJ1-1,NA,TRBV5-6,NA,CASSLVSANTEAFF,TGTGCCAGCAGCTTGGTAAGTGCGAACACTGAAGCTTTCTTT
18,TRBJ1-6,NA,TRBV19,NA,CASSMSAPRSSYNSPLHF,TGTGCCAGTAGTATGTCCGCACCCAGGAGCTCCTATAATTCACCCCTCCACTTT
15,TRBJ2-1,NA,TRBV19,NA,CASSIIWSAADEQFF,TGTGCCAGTAGTATAATTTGGTCTGCCGCCGATGAGCAGTTCTTC
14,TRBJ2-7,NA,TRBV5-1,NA,CASSPRGDSYEQYF,TGCGCCAGCAGCCCACGCGGGGACAGCTACGAGCAGTACTTC
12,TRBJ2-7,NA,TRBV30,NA,CAWSTQGHEQYF,TGTGCCTGGAGTACTCAGGGGCACGAGCAGTACTTC
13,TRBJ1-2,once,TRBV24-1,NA,CATSGTGEYGYTF,TGTGCCACCAGTGGGACGGGGGAGTATGGCTACACCTTC
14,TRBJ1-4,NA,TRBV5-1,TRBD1,CASSVTGWDEKLFF,TGCGCCAGCAGCGTGACAGGGTGGGATGAAAAACTGTTTTTT
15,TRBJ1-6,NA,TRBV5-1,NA,CASSLESAGHSPLHF,TGCGCCAGCAGCTTGGAGTCGGCCGGACATTCACCCCTCCACTTT
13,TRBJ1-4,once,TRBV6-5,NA,CASARQRNEKLFF,TGTGCCAGCGCCAGACAGCGTAATGAAAAACTGTTTTTT
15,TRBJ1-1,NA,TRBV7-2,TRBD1,CASSSLRQGHPEAFF,TGTGCCAGCAGCTCCCTCCGACAGGGACACCCTGAAGCTTTCTTT
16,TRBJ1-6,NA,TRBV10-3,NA,CAISPSRAKRGSPLHF,TGTGCCATCAGCCCCTCTAGGGCTAAACGGGGTTCACCCCTCCACTTT
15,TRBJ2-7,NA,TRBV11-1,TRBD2,CASSSDSGRGPEQYF,TGTGCCAGCAGCTCGGATAGCGGGAGAGGCCCCGAGCAGTACTTC
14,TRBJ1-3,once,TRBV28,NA,CASSLSGSGNTIYF,TGTGCCAGCAGTTTATCAGGGTCTGGAAACACCATATATTTT
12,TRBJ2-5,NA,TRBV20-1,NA,CSASWQQETQYF,TGCAGTGCTAGTTGGCAGCAAGAGACCCAGTACTTC
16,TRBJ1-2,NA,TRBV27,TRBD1,CASSVLGAGGAYGYTF,TGTGCCAGCAGCGTCTTGGGCGCAGGGGGGGCCTATGGCTACACCTTC
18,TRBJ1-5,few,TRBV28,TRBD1,CASSLEGLLTGEYQPQHF,TGTGCCAGCAGTTTGGAGGGCCTTTTGACAGGGGAATATCAGCCCCAGCATTTT
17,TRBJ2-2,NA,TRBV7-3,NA,CASSLTRDTSNTGELFF,TGTGCCAGCAGCTTAACGAGAGATACATCAAACACCGGGGAGCTGTTTTTT
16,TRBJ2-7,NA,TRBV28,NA,CASSPLQDTSSYEQYF,TGTGCCAGCAGTCCTCTACAGGATACCAGCTCCTACGAGCAGTACTTC
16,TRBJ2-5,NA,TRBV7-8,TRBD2,CASSLGGLAGALTQYF,TGTGCCAGCAGCTTAGGAGGACTAGCGGGAGCCCTGACCCAGTACTTC
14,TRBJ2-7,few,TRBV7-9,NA,CASSPPEPGAEQYF,TGTGCCAGCAGCCCACCAGAACCTGGGGCCGAGCAGTACTTC